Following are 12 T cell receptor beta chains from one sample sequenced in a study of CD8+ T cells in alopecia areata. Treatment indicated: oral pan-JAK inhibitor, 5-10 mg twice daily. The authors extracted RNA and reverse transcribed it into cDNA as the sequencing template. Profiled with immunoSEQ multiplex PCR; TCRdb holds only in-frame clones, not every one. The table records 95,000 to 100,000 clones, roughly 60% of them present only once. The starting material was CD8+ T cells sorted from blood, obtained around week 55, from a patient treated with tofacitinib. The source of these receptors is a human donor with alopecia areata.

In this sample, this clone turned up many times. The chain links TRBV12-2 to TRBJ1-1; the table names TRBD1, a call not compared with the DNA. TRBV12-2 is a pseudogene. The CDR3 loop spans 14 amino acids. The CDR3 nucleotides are TGTGCAAGTCGCGTGGGGGCGGAGAACACTGAAGCTTTCTTT. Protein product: CASRVGAENTEAFF.

CDR3 nucleotide sequence: TGTGCCAGCAGCTTGGTTGGGTCTGTGACCCAGTACTTC. This sequence encodes CASSLVGSVTQYF. V and J are TRBV5-4 and TRBJ2-5; no clear D gene. V lost 0 bases and J lost 7, with 10 bases in between. Germline V lookup: CDR1 SGHNT, CDR2 YYREEE (reference sequence). CDR3 size: 13 residues.

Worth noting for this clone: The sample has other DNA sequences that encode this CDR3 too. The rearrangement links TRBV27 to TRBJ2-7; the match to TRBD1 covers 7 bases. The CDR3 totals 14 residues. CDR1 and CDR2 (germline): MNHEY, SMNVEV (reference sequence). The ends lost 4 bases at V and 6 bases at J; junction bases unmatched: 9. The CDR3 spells CASSSGDSLSEQYF. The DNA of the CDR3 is TGTGCCAGCAGTTCTGGGGACAGTCTAAGCGAGCAGTACTTC.

Written as DNA, the CDR3 is TGCGCCAGCAGCCAAGATAAAGGACAGTTCACAGATACGCAGTATTTT. Translation gives CASSQDKGQFTDTQYF. The rearrangement uses TRBV4-1 and TRBJ2-3; tentative D call: TRBD1 (6 bases). The CDR3 covers 16 residues. Germline V gives CDR1 MGHRA, CDR2 YSYEKL. Trimming pared 0 bases from V and 2 bases from J, leaving 12 bases between.

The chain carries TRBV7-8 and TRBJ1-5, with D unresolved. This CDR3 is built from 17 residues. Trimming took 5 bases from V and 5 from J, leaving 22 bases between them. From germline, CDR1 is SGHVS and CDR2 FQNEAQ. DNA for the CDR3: TGTGCCAGCAGCACCGTAGCGCGGGCAGGTGGGCATCAGCCCCAGCATTTT. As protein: CASSTVARAGGHQPQHF.

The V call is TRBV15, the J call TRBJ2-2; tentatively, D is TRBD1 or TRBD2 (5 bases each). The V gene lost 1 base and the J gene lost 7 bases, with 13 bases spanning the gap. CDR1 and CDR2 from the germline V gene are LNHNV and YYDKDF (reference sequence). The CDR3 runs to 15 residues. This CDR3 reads CATSRGQGDGGELFF. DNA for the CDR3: TGTGCCACCAGCAGAGGCCAAGGGGACGGCGGGGAGCTGTTTTTT.

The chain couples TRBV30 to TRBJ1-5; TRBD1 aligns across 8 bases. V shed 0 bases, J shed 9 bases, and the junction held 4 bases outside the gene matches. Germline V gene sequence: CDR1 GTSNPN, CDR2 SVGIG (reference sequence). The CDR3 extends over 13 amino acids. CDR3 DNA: TGTGCCTGGAGTGTACAGGGGGGGTCGCCCCAGCATTTT. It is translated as CAWSVQGGSPQHF.

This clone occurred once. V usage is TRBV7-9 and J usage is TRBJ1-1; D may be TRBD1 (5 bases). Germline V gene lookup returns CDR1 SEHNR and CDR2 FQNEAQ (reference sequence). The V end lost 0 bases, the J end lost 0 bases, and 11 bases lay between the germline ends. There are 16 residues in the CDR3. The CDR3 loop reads CASSLAWGSMNTEAFF. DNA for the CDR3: TGTGCCAGCAGCTTAGCCTGGGGCAGCATGAACACTGAAGCTTTCTTT.

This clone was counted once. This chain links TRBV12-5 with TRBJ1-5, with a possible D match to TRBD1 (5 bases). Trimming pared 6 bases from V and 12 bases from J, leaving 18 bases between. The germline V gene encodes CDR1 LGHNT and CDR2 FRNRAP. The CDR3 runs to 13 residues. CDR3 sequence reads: CASGPFPGGGQHF. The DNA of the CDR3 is TGTGCTAGTGGACCCTTCCCAGGTGGGGGCCAGCATTTT.

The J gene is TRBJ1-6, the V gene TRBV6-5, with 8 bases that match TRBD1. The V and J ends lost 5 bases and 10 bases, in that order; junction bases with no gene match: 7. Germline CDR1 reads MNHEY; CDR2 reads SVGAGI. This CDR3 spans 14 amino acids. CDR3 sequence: CASSGQGIRSPLHF. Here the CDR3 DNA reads TGTGCCAGCAGTGGACAGGGAATTCGGTCACCCCTCCACTTT.

CDR3 amino acids: CASSNFGFGWYNEQFF. CDR3 nucleotide sequence: TGTGCCAGCAGTAATTTCGGATTTGGGTGGTACAATGAGCAGTTCTTC. The gene calls are TRBV2 and TRBJ2-1, with D hard to call. CDR3 size: 16 residues. CDR1 and CDR2 (germline): SNHLY, FYNNEI. The ends were cut back, 5 bases at V and 4 bases at J, with 18 bases in the middle.

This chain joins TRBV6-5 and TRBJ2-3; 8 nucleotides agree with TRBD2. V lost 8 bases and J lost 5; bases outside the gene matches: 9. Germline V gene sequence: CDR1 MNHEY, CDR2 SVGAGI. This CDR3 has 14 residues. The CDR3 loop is CASGPGGPGDTQYF. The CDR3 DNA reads TGTGCCAGCGGTCCGGGGGGGCCGGGAGATACGCAGTATTTT.